The rows below give T cell receptor beta chains drawn from one sample of a study of blood T cells in healthy people across ages. One entry per CDR3 protein, called by TCRdb with MiXCR from the 5' RACE reads. This repertoire shows some 1.5 million distinct CDR3 sequences, roughly 27% found once; its top ten account for roughly 8%. Source material: blood. The receptors were sampled from a woman in her twenties or thirties in good health. Each CDR3 is given with its conserved first and last residue. The D gene is left open where the match is weak.

cdr3_aa v_call d_call j_call
CAISEPAVGGDRGATEAFF TRBV10-3 TRBD1 TRBJ1-1
CSARQGSDTEAFF TRBV20-1 TRBD1 TRBJ1-1
CSYSSGTDTQYF TRBV29-1 NA TRBJ2-3
CSGTQGYGETQYF TRBV29-1 TRBD1 TRBJ2-5
CASSQELARGLNEQFF TRBV3-1 TRBD1 TRBJ2-1
CATSRDRGGGNIQYF TRBV15 TRBD1 TRBJ2-4
CSAGLQGAGGYTF TRBV20-1 TRBD1 TRBJ1-2
CASWSPQGRWEQYF TRBV10-2 NA TRBJ2-5
CSFKPRANTEAFF TRBV29-1 NA TRBJ1-1
CASGFGRESEAFF TRBV7-9 NA TRBJ1-1
CASSLPLAWANIQYF TRBV7-2 NA TRBJ2-4